This T cell receptor (beta chain) was sequenced in a study of regulatory and conventional T cells in RAG deficiency. Trimming took off 2 bases at V and 7 bases at J, with 14 bases between the two ends. Germline loops: CDR1 MNHEY, CDR2 SVGAGI. The CDR3 loop spans 14 amino acids. Sequencing was performed with immunoSEQ multiplex PCR; in TCRdb, only in-frame clones are kept and a portion is missing. This sample carries roughly 28,000 clones, nearly 95% of them seen once, and the ten largest clones take approximately 0.18%. Overall study findings and caveats: In Omenn syndrome, Treg and Tconv repertoires overlapped >85%. Treg unique TCR beta sequences were approximately 100-fold fewer in Omenn syndrome and CID/AS patients than controls.

The sorted conventional CD4+ T cells were CD25-low and CD127-high, with genomic DNA sequenced. In the case of this clone: Its cognate antigen is unknown.

The same sample was also used in a study of regulatory T cells. This second report adds: Amplification used 52 TRBV primers and 13 TRBJ primers.

The genes are TRBV6-5 and TRBJ1-2, with D perhaps TRBD1 (6 bases). The sample comprised CD25- CD4+ T cells sorted from blood. This clonotype originated in a human donor in good health. CDR3 amino acids: CASSYPTGSRGYTF. CDR3 nucleotides: TGTGCCAGCAGTTACCCTACAGGGTCGCGTGGCTACACCTTC.